The source of this T cell receptor (beta chain) is a study of blood T cell repertoires in COVID-19. The repertoire was sequenced with immunoSEQ multiplex PCR; TCRdb's copy has only in-frame clones and lacks some. The sample has about 130,000 clones; 70% to 80% are singletons. V dropped 5 bases and J dropped 6; count of bases not matched to a gene: 8. The CDR3 loop spans 15 amino acids. Germline V lookup: CDR1 SGHTA, CDR2 FQGNSA. The chain has TRBV7-2 and TRBJ1-4, with TRBD1 identical over 8 bases. This sequence was found in a man in his 60s who had recovered from COVID-19. Sequencing was performed on peripheral blood. CDR3 protein: CASSKPTGEDEKLFF. CDR3 DNA: TGTGCCAGCAGCAAGCCGACAGGGGAGGATGAAAAACTGTTTTTT. Variable domain in full (rest from reference TRBV7-2 and TRBJ1-4): GAGVSQSPSNKVTEKGKDVELRCDPISGHTALYWYRQSLGQGLEFLIYFQGNSAPDKSGLPSDRFSAERTGGSVSTLTIQRTQQEDSAVYLCASSKPTGEDEKLFFGSGTQLSVL.